Shown below are 6 T cell receptor beta chains from a single sample sequenced in a study of CD8 T cells in ankylosing spondylitis. Findings and caveats of the study: Ankylosing spondylitis blood appeared to be characterized by a TCR beta motif of 8 or 9 highly homologous variants.

TCRdb re-called the 5' RACE reads with MiXCR, one entry per CDR3 protein. The sample records around 480,000 distinct CDR3 sequences, 17% being singletons. Their antigens are not known. Sequenced input: blood, either unsorted or a sorted T cell fraction (not recorded which). The origin of the receptors is a male donor with ankylosing spondylitis.

This CDR3 reads CSANDRDQPQHF. In DNA form, the CDR3 reads TGCAGTGCTAACGACAGGGATCAGCCCCAGCATTTT. The chain joins TRBV20-1 to TRBJ1-5; 7 bases agree with TRBD1. Per the germline V gene, CDR1 is DFQATT and CDR2 is SNEGSKA (reference sequence). J gave up 5 bases and V 4 bases, and 2 bases lay outside the gene matches. The CDR3 runs to 12 residues.

This clonotype has a handful of counts. J is TRBJ2-1 and V is TRBV2; 8 positions match TRBD1. In germline, CDR1 is SNHLY, CDR2 FYNNEI. The trim removed 7 bases at V and 7 bases at J, leaving 9 bases unmatched. CDR3 length equals 14 residues. CDR3 in DNA: TGTGCCAGCAATTCGGGACAGGTCGTAAATGAGCAGTTCTTC. Protein: CASNSGQVVNEQFF.

The chain combines TRBV6-5 with TRBJ2-5; 7 bases agree with TRBD1. This CDR3 has 16 residues. Germline lookup yields CDR1 MNHEY and CDR2 SVGAGI. With 2 bases clipped from V and 2 bases from J, the junction kept 8 bases outside the gene matches. As DNA, the CDR3 is TGTGCCAGCAGTTACCCCCTGGACAGGCTACAAGAGACCCAGTACTTC. This encodes CASSYPLDRLQETQYF.

The rearrangement links TRBV5-6 to TRBJ2-3; 7 positions agree with TRBD1. This CDR3 has 15 amino acids. CDR1 SGHDT and CDR2 YYEEEE come from the germline V gene. V was pared by 4 bases and J by 2 bases, with 7 bases of the junction left unmatched. Here the CDR3 DNA reads TGTGCCAGCAGCGGAACGGACAGGTACACAGATACGCAGTATTTT. It codes for CASSGTDRYTDTQYF.

The chain carries TRBV28 and TRBJ2-7; D perhaps matches TRBD1 (6 bases). This CDR3 is 14 amino acids long. Trimming shortened V by 8 bases and J by 0 bases, and 14 bases separated the two germline ends. Germline CDR1 MDHEN, CDR2 SYDVKM. In DNA, the CDR3 is TGTGCCAGCTGTACCAGGGGCGGCTCCTACGAGCAGTACTTC. Amino acids: CASCTRGGSYEQYF.

V usage is TRBV5-1 and J usage is TRBJ2-1, with 9 nucleotides matching TRBD2. Germline values: CDR1 SGHRS, CDR2 YFSETQ. V gave up 7 bases and J gave up 4 bases; unmatched junction bases: 3. The CDR3 runs 13 residues. Here the CDR3 reads CASRSGGYNEQFF. DNA of the CDR3: TGCGCCAGCCGGAGCGGGGGGTACAATGAGCAGTTCTTC.